This record looks at one TCR beta chain sequence and its context. Its binding antigen is unknown. No base-level quality is on record; no much larger clone is a single base apart. This specimen belongs to a study of blood T cells in healthy people across ages (dated by TCRdb to the mid-2010s). Describing the broader study: Template switching captured roughly one uniquely barcoded TCR beta cDNA molecule per two T cells in model experiments. The study measured age-related changes in TCR beta repertoire diversity using deep sequencing normalized with unique cDNA molecular identifiers. Four age groups were formed from the donors: young (average approximately 15 years), middle-aged (around 37), aged (about 68) and long-lived (more than 75). Donors of different ages were randomly distributed across sequencing lanes to avoid experimental bias. Two additional independent replicas of 1 million unique cDNA reads from the same blood draw were analyzed for two donors (one aged 18 to 30 and one aged 80 or older).

Libraries were prepared through 5' RACE. TCRdb lists the instrument as Illumina HiSeq 2500. The second PCR ran for about 6 to 11 cycles and used a J-beta primer mix along with a sample-barcoded 5' primer. A unique molecular identifier was introduced onto each TCR beta cDNA molecule by a template-switch 5' adaptor carrying 12 random nucleotides. Each sample yielded at least 2.5 million CDR3-containing paired-end reads. First-strand cDNA synthesis was performed from all RNA using the Mint cDNA synthesis kit, with priming by a TRBC-specific oligonucleotide. Following uracil-DNA glycosylase treatment, all cDNA underwent a first 18-cycle PCR with the universal primers M1SS and BC2_uni_R. From the authors' description of their analysis: For normalization, 1 million high-quality reads, each with a distinct molecular identifier, were randomly selected from each sample. Reads sharing molecular identifiers were discarded rather than binned into consensus sequences. CDR3 identification, clonotype clustering and error correction used MiTCR with a Q25 quality threshold and the strictest error-elimination algorithm. A nonparametric unseen species model with Euler transformation was used to estimate lower-bound total TCR beta diversity. TCRdb trimmed public reads at Q25 via fastp, called clones via MiXCR and kept in-frame beta chains. All rows with the same CDR3 protein become a single entry with the most common DNA and genes. TCRdb's processing, not the authors' own work, is the source of the V and J calls. The sample table lists over a million distinct CDR3 sequences, approximately 59% of them with a count of one. 6.5% to 8.5% of the sample lies in the top ten.

Here is what the overall study found, with its caveats: Because the CMV infection status of the donors was unknown, age-related changes in expanded clonotypes may potentially have been confounded. The long-lived group showed more naive CD4+ T cells, fewer expanded clones and increased TCR diversity than the aged group, suggesting age selection. Observed TCR beta diversity per million T cells fell roughly linearly with age, and a significant reduction was already apparent by age around 40. Because profiling used bulk unsorted PBMCs, naive and antigen-experienced compartments could not be compared conclusively. The percentage of naive T cells measured by flow cytometry correlated strongly with observed TCR beta diversity. Total diversity estimates from one million sequenced T cells were considered lower bounds and underestimates.

Donors were 35 to 40 systemically healthy Caucasian individuals from Russia aged roughly 6 to 100 years. Each donor gave ten milliliters of peripheral blood, collected into EDTA-treated Vacutainer tubes. Ficoll-Paque density-gradient centrifugation was used to isolate PBMCs, with at least 6 million per sample. Total RNA was extracted from PBMCs with Trizol reagent, with at least 5 micrograms obtained per sample. The percentages of naive CD45RAhigh/CD27high T cells were determined by flow cytometry on a PBMC aliquot from every donor. The TCR comes from a man younger than 35 in good health. The specimen was blood.

This receptor has the CDR3 CAIRGDRGRESPLHF. DNA sequence: TGTGCCATCAGAGGGGACAGGGGGAGAGAATCACCCCTCCACTTT. The rearrangement joined TRBV10-3 to TRBJ1-6, with 11 central nucleotides matching TRBD1. The cysteine opens and the phenylalanine closes a CDR3 of 15 amino acids. Left in the record is the CDR3 DNA by itself, 45 bases read in frame from the first base. From a lookup of the germline V gene, CDR1 and CDR2 are ENHRY and SYGVKD. Compared with germline, V lacks 6 bases and J lacks 10 bases; bases without a gene match: 8.